Each of the 6 T cell receptor beta chains below was sequenced from the same sample in a study of CD8+ T cells in alopecia areata. TCR sequencing used cDNA made by reverse transcription of extracted RNA. This table comes from immunoSEQ multiplex PCR, and its TCRdb copy is limited to in-frame clones, with some not included. Altogether about 210,000 clones are present, over 60% being singletons, with the ten largest covering 4% to 5%. The treatment: oral pan-JAK inhibitor, 5-10 mg twice daily. The material was CD4+ T cells sorted from blood, obtained at week 4, from a patient treated with tofacitinib. The receptors here all came from a human donor with alopecia areata.

The chain is built from TRBV30 and TRBJ1-1; D is possibly TRBD1 (5 bases). V was trimmed by 3 bases and J by 7 bases, leaving 18 bases between them. CDR3 length: 14 amino acids. Germline V gene data show CDR1 as GTSNPN and CDR2 as SVGIG (reference sequence). DNA for the CDR3: TGTGCCTGGAGGACCGGGACCGAGGTTTATGAAGCTTTCTTT. Translation: CAWRTGTEVYEAFF.

The chain employs TRBV9 and TRBJ1-2; D unresolved. There are 15 residues in the CDR3. V lost 6 bases, J lost 6 bases, and 21 bases lay in between. Germline V gene sequence: CDR1 SGDLS, CDR2 YYNGEE. As DNA, the CDR3 is TGTGCCAGCACCGCTCAGGTAGCGGTCTCTAATGGCTACACCTTC. It codes for CASTAQVAVSNGYTF.

The V call is TRBV7-2, the J call TRBJ2-1; 8 positions agree with TRBD1. Losses at the gene ends were 5 bases for V and 14 bases for J; bases not matched to a gene: 11. Germline-derived CDR1 and CDR2 are SGHTA and FQGNSA. The CDR3 is made up of 13 amino acids. The CDR3 loop reads CASSLDPGGREFF. For the CDR3, the DNA is TGTGCCAGCAGCCTCGACCCAGGGGGCAGGGAGTTCTTC.

This chain links TRBV9 with TRBJ2-7, with D perhaps matching TRBD1 or TRBD2 (5 bases each). The CDR3 is made up of 14 amino acids. The germline CDR1 and CDR2 sequences are SGDLS and YYNGEE. V was trimmed by 0 bases and J by 2 bases, leaving 9 bases between them. The CDR3 is CASSVGGTAYEQYF. In DNA, the CDR3 is TGTGCCAGCAGCGTAGGAGGGACGGCCTACGAGCAGTACTTC.

The rearrangement links TRBV7-9 to TRBJ1-2; D call uncertain. CDR1 SEHNR and CDR2 FQNEAQ come from the germline V gene (reference sequence). This CDR3 contains 15 residues. V was shortened by 0 bases and J by 4 bases, with 12 bases between the two germline ends. CDR3 bases: TGTGCCAGCAGCTTAGCTGGCCAGTTCTTCTATGGCTACACCTTC. It encodes CASSLAGQFFYGYTF.

This clone was seen only a few times. J is TRBJ2-3 and V is TRBV6-5; possibly TRBD2 for D (6 bases). This CDR3 contains 15 residues. V was trimmed by 6 bases and J by 0 bases, leaving 13 bases between them. Germline lookup yields CDR1 MNHEY and CDR2 SVGAGI. CDR3 bases: TGTGCCAGCAGAGCACTAGCCCATAGCACAGATACGCAGTATTTT. It encodes CASRALAHSTDTQYF.